The clone carrying this T cell receptor (beta chain) has more than one count but fewer than ten. The sample belongs to a study of identical twins. TCRdb itself ran the 5' RACE reads through MiXCR, one entry per CDR3 protein. The sample records about 790,000 distinct CDR3 sequences, roughly 20% being singletons. These data were likewise used in another study, on T cells expressing NK-cell markers.

The source of this sequence is a woman aged 18-29 years in good health. The sequenced material came from PBMCs.

The CDR3 region is CASSFGGRPPIRQYF. The CDR3 nucleotides are TGTGCCAGCAGTTTCGGTGGTCGGCCCCCAATCAGGCAGTACTTC. The chain uses TRBV12-3 or TRBV12-4 and TRBJ2-7, with D uncertain. The CDR3 consists of 15 residues. V shed 3 bases and J shed 9 bases, with 21 bases lying between them.